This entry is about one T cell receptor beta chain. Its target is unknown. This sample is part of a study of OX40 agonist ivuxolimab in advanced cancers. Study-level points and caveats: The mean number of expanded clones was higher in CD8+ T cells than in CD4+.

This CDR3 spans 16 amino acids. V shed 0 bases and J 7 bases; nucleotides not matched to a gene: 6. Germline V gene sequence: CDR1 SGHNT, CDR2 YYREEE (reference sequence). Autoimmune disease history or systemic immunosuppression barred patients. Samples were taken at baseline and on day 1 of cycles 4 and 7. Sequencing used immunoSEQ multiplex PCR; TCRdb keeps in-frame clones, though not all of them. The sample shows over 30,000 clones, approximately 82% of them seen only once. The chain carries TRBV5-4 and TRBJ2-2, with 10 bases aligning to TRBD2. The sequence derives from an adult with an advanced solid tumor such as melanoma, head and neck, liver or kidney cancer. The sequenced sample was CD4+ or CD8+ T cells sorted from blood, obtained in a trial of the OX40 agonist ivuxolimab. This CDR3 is CASSLASGSWVGELFF. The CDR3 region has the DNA TGTGCCAGCAGCTTGGCTAGCGGGAGCTGGGTCGGGGAGCTGTTTTTT.